Sample share makes the clone carrying this T cell receptor (beta chain) medium-sized. The target antigen is unknown. Every individual TCR cDNA molecule carried its own unique molecular identifier, which allowed correction of PCR and sequencing errors. From the 5' RACE reads, TCRdb called clonotypes with MiXCR, one entry per CDR3 protein. The table includes several thousand distinct CDR3 sequences, about 19% detected once. Time point here: sample taken at primary tumor resection. Unsorted whole RNA of tumor, nontumor lung or frozen PBMC was sequenced. The donors comprised about 74 untreated early-stage non-small cell lung cancer patients. The data derive from a study of spatial heterogeneity in lung cancer. Overall study findings and caveats: Blood carried ubiquitous expanded tumor TCRs more at resection than follow-up.

This CDR3 contains 16 residues. CDR1 and CDR2 from the germline V gene are LGHNA and YNFKEQ. Trimming cost V 3 bases and J 8 bases; bases outside gene matches: 11. The gene calls are TRBV4-2 and TRBJ2-1, with 9 bases lining up with TRBD2. The source of this sequence is a female donor with early-stage non-small cell lung cancer. The sample in question was PBMCs, obtained at surgery. In nucleotides, the CDR3 is TGTGCCAGCAGCCAGACTAGGGCGGGAGGGCTTGATGAGCAGTTCTTC. This translates into CASSQTRAGGLDEQFF.